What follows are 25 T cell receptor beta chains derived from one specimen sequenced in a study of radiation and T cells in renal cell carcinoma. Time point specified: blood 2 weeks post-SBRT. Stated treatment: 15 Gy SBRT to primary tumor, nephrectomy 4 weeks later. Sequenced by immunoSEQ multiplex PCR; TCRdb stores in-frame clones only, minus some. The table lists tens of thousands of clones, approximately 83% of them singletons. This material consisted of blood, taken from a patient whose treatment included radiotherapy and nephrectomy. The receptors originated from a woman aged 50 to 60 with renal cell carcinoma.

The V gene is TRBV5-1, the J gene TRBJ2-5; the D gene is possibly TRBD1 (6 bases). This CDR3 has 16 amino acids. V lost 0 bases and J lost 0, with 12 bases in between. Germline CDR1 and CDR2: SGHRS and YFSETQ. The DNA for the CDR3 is TGCGCCAGCAGCTTGGACGCGGACAGCTACCAAGAGACCCAGTACTTC. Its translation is CASSLDADSYQETQYF.

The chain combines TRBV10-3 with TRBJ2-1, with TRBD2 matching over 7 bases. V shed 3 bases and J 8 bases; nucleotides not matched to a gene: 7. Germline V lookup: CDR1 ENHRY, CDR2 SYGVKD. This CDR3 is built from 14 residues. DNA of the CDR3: TGTGCCATCAGTGAAGATGAGCGGGATTATGAGCAGTTCTTC. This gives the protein CAISEDERDYEQFF.

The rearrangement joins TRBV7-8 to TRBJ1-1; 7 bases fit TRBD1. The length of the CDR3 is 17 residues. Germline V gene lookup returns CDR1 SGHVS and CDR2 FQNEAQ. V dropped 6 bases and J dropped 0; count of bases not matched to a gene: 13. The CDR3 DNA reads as TGTGCCAGCAGTACGATTACAGGGGTCATTATGAACACTGAAGCTTTCTTT. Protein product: CASSTITGVIMNTEAFF.

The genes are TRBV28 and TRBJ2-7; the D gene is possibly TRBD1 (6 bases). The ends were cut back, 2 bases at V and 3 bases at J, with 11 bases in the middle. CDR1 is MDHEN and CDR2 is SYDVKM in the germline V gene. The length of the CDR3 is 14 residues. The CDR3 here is CASSLEMDSYEQYF. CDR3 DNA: TGTGCCAGCAGTTTAGAAATGGACAGCTACGAGCAGTACTTC. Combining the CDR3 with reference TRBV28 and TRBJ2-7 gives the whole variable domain DVKVTQSSRYLVKRTGEKVFLECVQDMDHENMFWYRQDPGLGLRLIYFSYDVKMKEKGDIPEGYSVSREKKERFSLILESASTNQTSMYLCASSLEMDSYEQYFGPGTRLTVT.

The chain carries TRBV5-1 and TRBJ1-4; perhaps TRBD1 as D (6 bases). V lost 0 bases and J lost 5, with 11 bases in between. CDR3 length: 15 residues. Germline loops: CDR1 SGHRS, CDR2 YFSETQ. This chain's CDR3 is CASSLGDNQNEKLFF. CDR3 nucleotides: TGCGCCAGCAGCTTGGGGGACAACCAAAATGAAAAACTGTTTTTT.

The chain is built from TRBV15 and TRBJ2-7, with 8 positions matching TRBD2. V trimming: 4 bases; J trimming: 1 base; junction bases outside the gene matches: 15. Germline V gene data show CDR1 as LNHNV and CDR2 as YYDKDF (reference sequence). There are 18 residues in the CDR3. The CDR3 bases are TGTGCCACCAGCAAATCCCTGGGCGGGGGGACAATTTCCTACGAGCAGTACTTC. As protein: CATSKSLGGGTISYEQYF.

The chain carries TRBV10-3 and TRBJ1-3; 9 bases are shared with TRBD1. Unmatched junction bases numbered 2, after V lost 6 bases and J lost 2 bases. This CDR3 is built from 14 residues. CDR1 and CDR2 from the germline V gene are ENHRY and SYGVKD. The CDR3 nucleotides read TGTGCCATCAGCGGGACAGGGACTGGAAACACCATATATTTT. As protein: CAISGTGTGNTIYF.

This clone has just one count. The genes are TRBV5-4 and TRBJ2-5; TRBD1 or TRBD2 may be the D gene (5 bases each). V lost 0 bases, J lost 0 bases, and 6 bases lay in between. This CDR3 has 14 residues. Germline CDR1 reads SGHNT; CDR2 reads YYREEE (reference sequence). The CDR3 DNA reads TGTGCCAGCAGCTTGGGGGGACACCAAGAGACCCAGTACTTC. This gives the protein CASSLGGHQETQYF.

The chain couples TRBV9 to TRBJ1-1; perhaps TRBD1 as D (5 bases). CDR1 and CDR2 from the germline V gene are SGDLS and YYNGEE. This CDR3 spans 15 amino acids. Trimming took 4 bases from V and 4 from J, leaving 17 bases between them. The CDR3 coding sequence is TGTGCCAGCAGCCCCCGGGGAGGGGTGGGCACTGAAGCTTTCTTT. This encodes CASSPRGGVGTEAFF.

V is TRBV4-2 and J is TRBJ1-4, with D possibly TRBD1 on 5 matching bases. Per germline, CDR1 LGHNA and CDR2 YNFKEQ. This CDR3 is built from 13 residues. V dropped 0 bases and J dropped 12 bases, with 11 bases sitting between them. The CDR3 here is CASSQDPGGELFF. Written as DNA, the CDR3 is TGTGCCAGCAGCCAAGACCCCGGGGGGGAACTGTTTTTT.

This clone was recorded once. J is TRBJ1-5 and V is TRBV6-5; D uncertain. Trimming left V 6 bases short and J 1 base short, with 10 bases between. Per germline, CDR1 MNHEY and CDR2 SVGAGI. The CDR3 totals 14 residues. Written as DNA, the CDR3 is TGTGCCAGCAGCCCCGTAGGGAGCAATCAGCCCCAGCATTTT. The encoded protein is CASSPVGSNQPQHF.

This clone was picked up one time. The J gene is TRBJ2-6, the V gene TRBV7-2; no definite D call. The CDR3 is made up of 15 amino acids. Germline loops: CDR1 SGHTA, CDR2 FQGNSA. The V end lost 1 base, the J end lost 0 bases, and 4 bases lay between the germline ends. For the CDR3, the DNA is TGTGCCAGCAGCTTAGAGAGCTCTGGGGCCAACGTCCTGACTTTC. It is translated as CASSLESSGANVLTF.

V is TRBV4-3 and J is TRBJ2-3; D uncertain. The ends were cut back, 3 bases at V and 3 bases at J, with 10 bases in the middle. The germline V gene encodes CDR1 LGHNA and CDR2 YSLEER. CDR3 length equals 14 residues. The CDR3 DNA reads TGCGCCAGCAGCCACCTCATGGGTACAGATACGCAGTATTTT. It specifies CASSHLMGTDTQYF.

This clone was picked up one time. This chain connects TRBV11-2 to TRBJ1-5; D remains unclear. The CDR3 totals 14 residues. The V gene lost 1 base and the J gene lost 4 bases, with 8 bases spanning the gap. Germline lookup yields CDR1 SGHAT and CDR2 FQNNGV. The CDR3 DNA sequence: TGTGCCAGCAGCTTAGGACGAGGGAATCAGCCCCAGCATTTT. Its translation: CASSLGRGNQPQHF.

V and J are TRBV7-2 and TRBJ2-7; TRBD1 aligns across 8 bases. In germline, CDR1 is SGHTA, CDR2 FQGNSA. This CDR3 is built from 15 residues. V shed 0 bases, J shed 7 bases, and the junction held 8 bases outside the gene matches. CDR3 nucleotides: TGTGCCAGCAGCTTAGCTCAGGGGGCTGCCTTAGAGCAGTACTTC. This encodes CASSLAQGAALEQYF.

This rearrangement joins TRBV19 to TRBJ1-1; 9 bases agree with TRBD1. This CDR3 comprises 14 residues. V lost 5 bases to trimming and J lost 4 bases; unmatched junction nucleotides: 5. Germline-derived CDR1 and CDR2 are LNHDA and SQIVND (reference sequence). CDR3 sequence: CASSLQTGGTEAFF. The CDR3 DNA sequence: TGTGCCAGTAGTTTACAGACAGGGGGCACTGAAGCTTTCTTT.

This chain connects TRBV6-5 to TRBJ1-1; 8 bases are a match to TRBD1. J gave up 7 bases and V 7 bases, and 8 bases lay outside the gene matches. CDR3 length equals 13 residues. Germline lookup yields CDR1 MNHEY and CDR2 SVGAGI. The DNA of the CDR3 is TGTGCCAGCATCCTCGCAGGGGGCGATGAAGCTTTCTTT. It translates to CASILAGGDEAFF.

This chain's CDR3 is CAISESMASVADTQYF. CDR3 coding DNA: TGTGCCATCAGTGAGTCGATGGCTAGCGTGGCAGATACGCAGTATTTT. The chain recombines TRBV10-3 with TRBJ2-3; a weak D match, TRBD2 (6 bases). Germline values: CDR1 ENHRY, CDR2 SYGVKD. Trimming took off 0 bases at V and 4 bases at J, with 14 bases between the two ends. The CDR3 extends over 16 amino acids.

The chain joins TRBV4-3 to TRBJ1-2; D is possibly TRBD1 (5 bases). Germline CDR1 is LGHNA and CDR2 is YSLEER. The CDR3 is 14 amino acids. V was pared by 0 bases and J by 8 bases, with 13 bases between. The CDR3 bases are TGCGCCAGCAGCCAAGACGGGGCCTTCGGCGGCTACACCTTC. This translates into CASSQDGAFGGYTF.

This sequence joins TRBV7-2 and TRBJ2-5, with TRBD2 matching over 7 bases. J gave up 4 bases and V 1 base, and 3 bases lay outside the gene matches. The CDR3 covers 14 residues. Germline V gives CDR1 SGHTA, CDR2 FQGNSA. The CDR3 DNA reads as TGTGCCAGCAGCTTAGATTGGGGGGGAGAGACCCAGTACTTC. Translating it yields CASSLDWGGETQYF.

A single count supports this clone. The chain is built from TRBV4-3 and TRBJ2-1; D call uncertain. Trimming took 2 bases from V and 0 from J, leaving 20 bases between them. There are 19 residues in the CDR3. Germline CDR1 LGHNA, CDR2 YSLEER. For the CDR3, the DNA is TGCGCCAGCAGCCAACAGAGTTTACCATCCATTTACTCCTACAATGAGCAGTTCTTC. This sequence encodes CASSQQSLPSIYSYNEQFF.

The CDR3 sequence is CAIRPGLAGQGEQYF. The CDR3 nucleotides are TGTGCCATCAGACCCGGACTAGCGGGGCAAGGGGAGCAGTACTTC. This chain links TRBV10-3 with TRBJ2-5; 12 nucleotides match TRBD2. Germline V gene lookup returns CDR1 ENHRY and CDR2 SYGVKD. Trimming took 6 bases from V and 11 from J; bases not matched to a gene: 13. This CDR3 is built from 15 residues.

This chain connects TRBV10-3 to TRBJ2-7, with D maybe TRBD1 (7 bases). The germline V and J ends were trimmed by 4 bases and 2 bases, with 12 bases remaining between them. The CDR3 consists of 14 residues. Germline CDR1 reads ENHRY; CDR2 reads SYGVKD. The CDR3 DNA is TGTGCCATCAGTGCGGAGGGACAGCCCTACGAGCAGTACTTC. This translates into CAISAEGQPYEQYF.

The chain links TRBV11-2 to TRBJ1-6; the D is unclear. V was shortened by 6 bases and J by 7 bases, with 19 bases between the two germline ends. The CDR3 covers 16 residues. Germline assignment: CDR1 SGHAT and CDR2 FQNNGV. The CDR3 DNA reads TGTGCCAGCAGGTCGACGGGATATGAGATGAATTCACCCCTCCACTTT. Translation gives CASRSTGYEMNSPLHF.

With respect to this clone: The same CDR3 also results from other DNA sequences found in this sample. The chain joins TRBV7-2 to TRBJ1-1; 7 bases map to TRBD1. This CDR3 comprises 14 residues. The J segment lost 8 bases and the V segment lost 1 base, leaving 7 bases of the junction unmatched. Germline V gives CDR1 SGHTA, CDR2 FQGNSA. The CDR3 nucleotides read TGTGCCAGCAGCTTAGGGCAGGGGGGTCGAGAAGCTTTCTTT. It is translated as CASSLGQGGREAFF. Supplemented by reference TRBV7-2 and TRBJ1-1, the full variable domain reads GAGVSQSPSNKVTEKGKDVELRCDPISGHTALYWYRQSLGQGLEFLIYFQGNSAPDKSGLPSDRFSAERTGGSVSTLTIQRTQQEDSAVYLCASSLGQGGREAFFGQGTRLTVV.